This T cell receptor beta chain appears in the sequencing data of a study of blood T cell repertoires in COVID-19. TCRdb keeps only in-frame clones here, not all; method: immunoSEQ multiplex PCR. The sample carries approximately 170,000 clones, more than 80% recorded once. With 3 bases clipped from V and 0 bases from J, the junction kept 6 bases outside the gene matches. Germline assignment: CDR1 GTSNPN and CDR2 SVGIG (reference sequence). The CDR3 runs to 15 residues. The sequence was obtained from a human donor in a cohort sampled during active COVID-19. J is TRBJ1-1 and V is TRBV30; TRBD1 matches 8 bases. Sequenced: peripheral blood. The CDR3: CAWRTGDRMNTEAFF. The CDR3 coding sequence is TGTGCCTGGAGGACAGGGGACCGGATGAACACTGAAGCTTTCTTT.